What follows is one T cell receptor (beta chain) and its context. Its target is unknown. The sample originates from a study of T cells after yellow fever vaccination. General study points: Subsequent to the booster, the majority of primary-vaccination clones reappeared (96% CD4, 88% CD8).

The CDR3 spans 15 residues. From germline, CDR1 is SGHNT and CDR2 YYREEE (reference sequence). The J segment lost 5 bases and the V segment lost 0 bases, leaving 6 bases of the junction unmatched. UMIs and a universal primer site were added when TCR cDNA was made by 5'RACE template switching. A single record per CDR3 protein comes from TCRdb applying MiXCR to the 5' RACE reads. The sample yields about 210,000 distinct CDR3 sequences, around 6.7% seen once. The clonotype was recovered from a man between 25 and 39 years old who received the YFV17D yellow fever vaccine. The V and J genes are TRBV5-4 and TRBJ2-7; 9 positions match TRBD2. The specimen was CD4+ T cells sorted from PBMCs, collected on the day of the yellow fever booster vaccination. CDR3 loop: CASSLGGTSFDEQYF. DNA of the CDR3: TGTGCCAGCAGCTTGGGTGGGACTAGCTTTGACGAGCAGTACTTC.